This T cell receptor (beta chain) was identified in a study of blood T cell repertoires in COVID-19. About the study: Specimens from acute and convalescent COVID-19 originated in the United States, Italy and Spain.

The CDR3 length is 12 residues. Trimming took 7 bases from V and 1 from J, leaving 7 bases between them. Original processing notes: Nucleated cell number was recorded as an estimate derived from reference gene primer amplification. Sequencing was performed with immunoSEQ multiplex PCR; in TCRdb, only in-frame clones are kept and a portion is missing. That table is the source of V, J and clone size, and D and trimming were worked out from the DNA. The repertoire holds around 50,000 clones, with just over 90% as singletons. This clone was seen a single time. V usage is TRBV12-3 or TRBV12-4 and J usage is TRBJ1-2; D perhaps matches TRBD1 (5 bases). This clonotype was sampled from a man aged 65-85 years with acute or convalescent COVID-19. Sequencing was carried out using peripheral blood. CDR3 nucleotides: TGTGCCAGCACGGGGGTTAACTATGGCTACACCTTC. This encodes CASTGVNYGYTF.